This T cell receptor (beta chain) was retrieved from a study of CD8+CD57+ T cells in acquired aplastic anemia. Study-level points and caveats: Researchers report that twenty-nine CD8+ CDR3 sequences appeared in both patients and controls.

This clonotype was picked up one time. Its antigen is still unknown. The template for TCR beta VDJ and CDR3 sequence profiling was genomic DNA. A single record per CDR3 protein comes from TCRdb applying MiXCR to the reads. This table holds about 180,000 distinct CDR3 sequences, roughly 65% found once. Sequencing was done on patients that had shown CD8+CD57+ cell expansion by flow cytometry. Every patient had severe acquired aplastic anemia. This CDR3 contains 12 residues. Deletions cut 4 bases from V and 9 bases from J, with 14 bases between. The V gene's germline CDR1 is DFQATT and CDR2 SNEGSKA (reference sequence).

V gene TRBV20-1 combines with J gene TRBJ2-3; the D gene is possibly TRBD2 (6 bases). Material for sequencing was sorted CD4+, CD8+, or CD8+CD57+ T cells (not recorded which) from PBMCs. This receptor was obtained from a human donor with aplastic anemia. CDR3 coding DNA: TGCAGTGCTACGACTAGACTAGAGACGCAGTATTTT. As protein: CSATTRLETQYF.